The TCR beta chain under discussion was sequenced for a study of T cells after yellow fever vaccination. TCRdb reanalysed the 5' RACE reads using MiXCR and keeps one entry per CDR3 protein. The table records tens of thousands of distinct CDR3 sequences, less than 8.5% of them present only once. Study-wide findings and caveats: Researchers report a weaker secondary response that nonetheless peaked faster, day 5 versus 15. CD4 and CD8 compartments shared a small share of clonotypes. Boosting was followed by the reappearance of most primary-vaccination clones (around 95% CD4, about 89% CD8).

This CDR3 is 13 amino acids long. Germline V gene lookup returns CDR1 SNHLY and CDR2 FYNNEI. The junction had 4 bases not matched to a gene; V was cut back by 8 bases and J by 6 bases. Many counts were recorded for this clonotype. Its antigen is undetermined. The sample here was CD8+ T cells sorted from PBMCs, taken 15 days after the yellow fever booster vaccination. The V and J genes are TRBV2 and TRBJ2-1, with 10 bases lining up with TRBD2. The source of this sequence is a man aged 25-45 years who received the YFV17D yellow fever vaccine. The CDR3 sequence is CASGASGSNEQFF. For the CDR3, the DNA is TGTGCCAGCGGTGCTAGCGGGAGCAATGAGCAGTTCTTC.